This T cell receptor beta chain was profiled in a study of blood T cell repertoires in COVID-19. Clones were sequenced by immunoSEQ multiplex PCR, and TCRdb holds only the in-frame ones, with some missing. Counted here are about 100,000 clones, 85% occurring once; the ten biggest clones make up around 2%. CDR1 and CDR2 from the germline V gene are MNHEY and SMNVEV (reference sequence). CDR3 length equals 15 residues. V dropped 2 bases and J dropped 9 bases, with 14 bases sitting between them. This rearrangement joins TRBV27 to TRBJ1-6; D is unresolved. Sequencing was performed on peripheral blood. This receptor was obtained from a woman aged 70-85 years with active or convalescent COVID-19. CDR3 loop: CASSLVRGEGSPLHF. DNA of the CDR3: TGTGCCAGCAGTTTAGTCCGGGGTGAAGGTTCACCCCTCCACTTT.